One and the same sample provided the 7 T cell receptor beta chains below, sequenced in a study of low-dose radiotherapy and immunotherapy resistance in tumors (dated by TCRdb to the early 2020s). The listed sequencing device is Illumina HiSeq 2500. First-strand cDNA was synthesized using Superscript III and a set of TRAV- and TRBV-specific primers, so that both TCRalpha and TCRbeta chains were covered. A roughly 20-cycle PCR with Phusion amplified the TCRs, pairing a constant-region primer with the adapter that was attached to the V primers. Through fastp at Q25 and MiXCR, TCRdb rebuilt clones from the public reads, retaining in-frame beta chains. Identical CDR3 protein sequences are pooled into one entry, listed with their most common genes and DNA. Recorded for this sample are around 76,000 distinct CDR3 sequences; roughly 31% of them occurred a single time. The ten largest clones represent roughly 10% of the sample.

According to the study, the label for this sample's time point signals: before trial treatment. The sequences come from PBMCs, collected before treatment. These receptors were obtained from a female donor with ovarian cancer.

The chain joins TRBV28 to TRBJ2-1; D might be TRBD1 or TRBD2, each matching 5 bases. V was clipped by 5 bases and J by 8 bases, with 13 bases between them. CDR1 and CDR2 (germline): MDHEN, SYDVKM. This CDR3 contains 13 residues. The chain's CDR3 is CASSPRGAYEQFF. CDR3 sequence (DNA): TGTGCCAGCAGTCCACGAGGGGCATATGAGCAGTTCTTC.

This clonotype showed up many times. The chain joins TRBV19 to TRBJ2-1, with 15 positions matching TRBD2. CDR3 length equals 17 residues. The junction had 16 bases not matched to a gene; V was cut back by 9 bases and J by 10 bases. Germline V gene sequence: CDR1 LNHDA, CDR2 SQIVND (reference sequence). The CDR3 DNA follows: TGTGCCAGCTCTCGGACTAGCGGGAGGGCCTTAGGTCAGGAGCAGTTCTTC. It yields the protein CASSRTSGRALGQEQFF.

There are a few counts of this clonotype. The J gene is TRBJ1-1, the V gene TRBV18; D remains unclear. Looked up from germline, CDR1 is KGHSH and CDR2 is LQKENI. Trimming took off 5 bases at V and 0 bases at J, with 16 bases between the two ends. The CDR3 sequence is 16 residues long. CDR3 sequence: CASSSESASMNTEAFF. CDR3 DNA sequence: TGTGCCAGCTCATCTGAATCGGCATCTATGAACACTGAAGCTTTCTTT.

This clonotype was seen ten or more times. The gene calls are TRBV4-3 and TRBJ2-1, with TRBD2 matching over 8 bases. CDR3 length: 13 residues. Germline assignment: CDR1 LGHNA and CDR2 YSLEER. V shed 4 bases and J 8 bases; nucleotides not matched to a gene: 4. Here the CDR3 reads CASSPLAGYEQFF. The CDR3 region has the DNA TGCGCCAGCAGCCCTCTAGCGGGCTATGAGCAGTTCTTC.

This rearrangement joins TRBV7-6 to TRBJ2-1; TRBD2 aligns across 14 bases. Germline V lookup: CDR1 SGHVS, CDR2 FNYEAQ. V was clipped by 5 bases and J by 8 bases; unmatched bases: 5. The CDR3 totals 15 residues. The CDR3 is CASSMGLAGDHEQFF. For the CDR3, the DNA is TGTGCCAGCAGCATGGGACTAGCGGGAGATCATGAGCAGTTCTTC.

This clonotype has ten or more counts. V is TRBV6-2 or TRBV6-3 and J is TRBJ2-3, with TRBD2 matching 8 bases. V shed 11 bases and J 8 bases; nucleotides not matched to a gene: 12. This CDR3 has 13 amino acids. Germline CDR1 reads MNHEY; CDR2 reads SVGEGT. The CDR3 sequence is CAHRPGGRGTQYF. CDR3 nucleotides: TGTGCCCACAGACCGGGGGGGCGGGGTACGCAGTATTTT.

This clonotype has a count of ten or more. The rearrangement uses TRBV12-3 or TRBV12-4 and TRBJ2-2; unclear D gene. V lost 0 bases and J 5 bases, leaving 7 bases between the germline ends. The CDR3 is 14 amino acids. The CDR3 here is CASSLAPRTGELFF. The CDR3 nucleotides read TGTGCCAGCAGTTTAGCCCCGAGGACCGGGGAGCTGTTTTTT.